These T cell receptor beta chains were read from a single sample in a study of immune evolution from preneoplasia to lung adenocarcinoma. Measured with immunoSEQ multiplex PCR; TCRdb has only the in-frame clones, and not every one. Here the sample spans 5,000 to 7,000 clones, more than 75% being singletons. Sequencing was performed on FFPE invasive lung adenocarcinoma tissue. These TCRs come from a person between 45 and 75 years old with lung adenocarcinoma. CDR3s include the opening cysteine and the closing phenylalanine or tryptophan.

cdr3_length	v_call	j_call	cdr3_aa
16	TRBV7-9	TRBJ2-2	CASRDRGFGEEGQLFF
11	TRBV20-1	TRBJ2-7	CSALLGREQYF
13	TRBV15	TRBJ2-1	CATSRPYYNEQFF
14	TRBV7-9	TRBJ2-3	CASSSWISTDTQYF
15	TRBV25-1	TRBJ2-5	CASSELGTGQETQYF
16	TRBV4-1	TRBJ1-4	CASSQDRYRANEKLFF
15	TRBV5-1	TRBJ2-7	CASSLVSGQGYEQYF
16	TRBV7-6	TRBJ2-7	CASSLDAGTGLAEQYF
16	TRBV15	TRBJ2-2	CATSRDLAENTGELFF
15	TRBV4-1	TRBJ2-3	CASSPSSGSTDTQYF
13	TRBV27	TRBJ2-7	CASSLQGGYEQYF
13	TRBV30	TRBJ2-1	CAWSEALYNEQFF
15	TRBV6-1	TRBJ1-5	CASSEERADNQPQHF
16	TRBV19	TRBJ2-1	CASSSAGQGAFGEQFF
18	TRBV12-5	TRBJ2-2	CASGLGLAGGTNTGELFF
14	TRBV28	TRBJ1-5	CASSLRGLSQPQHF
14	TRBV11-3	TRBJ2-7	CASSWGTAAYEQYF
15	TRBV4-1	TRBJ1-4	CASSQDGRKNEKLFF
12	TRBV10-3	TRBJ1-5	CAIRGGNQPQHF
18	TRBV11-2	TRBJ2-2	CASSPRTGLVSPTGELFF
16	TRBV5-1	TRBJ1-1	CASSLGHGGGDTEAFF
16	TRBV11-2	TRBJ1-4	CASSLDVWATNEKLFF
13	TRBV19	TRBJ1-5	CASSMGPNQPQHF
13	TRBV19	TRBJ2-1	CASSMDGYNEQFF
16	TRBV11-3	TRBJ2-3	CASSLIGTSGLDTQYF
16	TRBV5-1	TRBJ2-7	CASSSEPGQGVGEQYF
12	TRBV29-1	TRBJ1-2	CSVEDSSYGYTF
15	TRBV29-1	TRBJ2-6	CSARGPFSGANVLTF
17	TRBV19	TRBJ2-6	CASSMVAEGTGANVLTF
13	TRBV11-1	TRBJ2-7	CASSLSSSYEQYF
15	TRBV2	TRBJ2-5	CASSVQTGGMETQYF
13	TRBV19	TRBJ2-5	CASNFQGGETQYF
16	TRBV6-1	TRBJ2-7	CASSGLLTGRTYEQYF
15	TRBV28	TRBJ2-7	CASSLRDQLAYEQYF
17	TRBV7-7	TRBJ2-2	CASKLGGASENTGELFF
16	TRBV4-1	TRBJ1-1	CASSSRGRVFDTEAFF
17	TRBV25-1	TRBJ2-2	CASSEHPGQAGTGELFF
13	TRBV7-3	TRBJ1-1	CASSLVRGAEAFF
14	TRBV11-3	TRBJ2-3	CASSPTGSGNTQYF
15	TRBV2	TRBJ1-1	CASSEMAGSNTEAFF
13	TRBV7-2	TRBJ1-1	CASSLWANTEAFF
15	TRBV19	TRBJ2-5	CASRNPGQAQETQYF
15	TRBV7-2	TRBJ2-5	CASSLLAYPQETQYF
13	TRBV6-5	TRBJ1-2	CASSLDRGRGYTF
16	TRBV5-8	TRBJ2-4	CASSHGDRGPGNIQYF
17	TRBV4-1	TRBJ2-1	CASSQDWGTSGSNEQFF
15	TRBV5-5	TRBJ2-1	CASSLGLAGIDEQFF
13	TRBV11-2	TRBJ1-1	CASSRTVNTEAFF
15	TRBV4-2	TRBJ2-2	CASSPDRTNTGELFF
14	TRBV19	TRBJ2-1	CASSFLAGAGEQFF
14	TRBV15	TRBJ2-5	CATSTTTTGVNRYF
14	TRBV6-5	TRBJ2-7	CASSYGGTAYEQYF
12	TRBV28	TRBJ2-5	CASLQGGETQYF